The 8 T cell receptor beta chains in this list originate from one sample, sequenced in a study of blood T cell repertoires in COVID-19. The assay was immunoSEQ multiplex PCR, and TCRdb's table has in-frame clones only and misses some. The sample has about 170,000 clones, approximately 86% seen once. The sequenced sample consisted of peripheral blood. Receptor source: a man aged 55 to 70 with COVID-19, enrolled during active disease.

The chain combines TRBV9 with TRBJ2-1; the D gene is possibly TRBD2 (6 bases). Germline CDR1 is SGDLS and CDR2 is YYNGEE. There are 15 residues in the CDR3. The V gene lost 0 bases and the J gene lost 1 base, with 8 bases spanning the gap. CDR3 sequence reads: CASSVGGESYNEQFF. The CDR3 DNA reads TGTGCCAGCAGCGTAGGGGGGGAGTCCTACAATGAGCAGTTCTTC. Filled out from reference TRBV9 and TRBJ2-1, the complete variable domain reads DSGVTQTPKHLITATGQRVTLRCSPRSGDLSVYWYQQSLDQGLQFLIQYYNGEERAKGNILERFSAQQFPDLHSELNLSSLELGDSALYFCASSVGGESYNEQFFGPGTRLTVL.

The chain recombines TRBV7-2 with TRBJ1-5; D is undetermined. Trimming removed 5 bases at V and 1 base at J, with 12 bases between. CDR3 length: 15 amino acids. CDR1 and CDR2 (germline): SGHTA, FQGNSA. DNA of the CDR3: TGTGCCAGCAGCCCCCAGAGTAGCAGCAATCAGCCCCAGCATTTT. This translates into CASSPQSSSNQPQHF.

This sequence joins TRBV7-3 and TRBJ2-7, with 7 bases fitting TRBD1. The ends lost 11 bases at V and 5 bases at J; junction bases unmatched: 9. The CDR3 has 12 amino acids. Germline V gene data show CDR1 as SGHTA and CDR2 as FQGTGA. DNA of the CDR3: TGTGCCTCGTCCCCAGGGGGAGACGAGCAGTACTTC. As protein: CASSPGGDEQYF.

In DNA form, the CDR3 reads TGTGCCAGCAGCTTAGGTGTCACATCCTTAAACACCATATATTTT. Protein product: CASSLGVTSLNTIYF. This chain joins TRBV7-8 and TRBJ1-3; D call uncertain. CDR3 size: 15 residues. Germline CDR1 is SGHVS and CDR2 is FQNEAQ. Trimming took off 1 base at V and 6 bases at J, with 13 bases between the two ends.

The V call is TRBV6-5, the J call TRBJ2-3; TRBD1 matches 8 bases. V lost 6 bases, J lost 7 bases, and 12 bases stayed unmatched. This CDR3 contains 15 residues. The germline V gene encodes CDR1 MNHEY and CDR2 SVGAGI. The CDR3, as DNA: TGTGCCAGCAGCCAGGGACAGGCATTCTCTAATACGCAGTATTTT. It is translated as CASSQGQAFSNTQYF.

This chain connects TRBV30 to TRBJ2-6; TRBD1 agrees at 9 bases. This CDR3 contains 20 residues. The V gene end was trimmed by 2 bases and the J gene end by 0 bases; junction bases not matched to a gene: 14. Germline V gene lookup returns CDR1 GTSNPN and CDR2 SVGIG (reference sequence). The CDR3 sequence is CAWSPGSGGQGSSGANVLTF. The CDR3 DNA is TGTGCCTGGAGTCCGGGTTCTGGGGGACAGGGCTCCTCTGGGGCCAACGTCCTGACTTTC.

The chain is built from TRBV3-1 (or the pseudogene TRBV3-2) and TRBJ2-6; 8 bases are shared with TRBD2. Germline loops: CDR1 LGHDT, CDR2 YNNKEL (reference sequence). J gave up 0 bases and V 1 base, and 8 bases lay outside the gene matches. CDR3 length: 19 residues. The CDR3 here is CASSQVVAGGRSGANVLTF. The CDR3, as DNA: TGTGCCAGCAGCCAAGTCGTGGCGGGGGGACGCTCTGGGGCCAACGTCCTGACTTTC.

This clone was seen only a few times. The chain links TRBV6-2 or TRBV6-3 to TRBJ1-1; TRBD1 aligns across 9 bases. This CDR3 is 15 amino acids long. Trimming at V came to 5 bases and at J to 7 bases, leaving 11 bases not matched to a gene. In germline, CDR1 is MNHEY, CDR2 SVGEGT. The CDR3 loop reads CASSQAGTGSGEAFF. CDR3 sequence (DNA): TGTGCCAGCAGTCAAGCCGGGACAGGGTCGGGTGAAGCTTTCTTT.